These T cell receptor beta chains were read from a single sample in a study of T cell responses to AZD1222 COVID-19 vaccine. The assay was immunoSEQ multiplex PCR, and TCRdb's table has in-frame clones only and misses some. Of 150,000 to 200,000 clones listed, roughly 92% are singletons. The input for sequencing was peripheral blood, taken on day 0 of AZD1222 vaccination. The receptors come from an adult in good health. CDR3s leave out the opening cysteine and the closing phenylalanine or tryptophan.

CDR3	V	J
ASTAGTPYEQY	TRBV19	TRBJ2-7
SVEVTNTEAF	TRBV29-1	TRBJ1-1
ASRPGQGSGKLF	TRBV5-1	TRBJ1-4
ASSPGGANTEAF	TRBV3-1/TRBV3-2	TRBJ1-1
SASSGSTYEQY	TRBV20-1	TRBJ2-7
ASTTQGNQPQH	TRBV6-5	TRBJ1-5
ASSLDSWAVNQPQH	TRBV7-9	TRBJ1-5
ASSQDYNLYNEQF	TRBV3-1/TRBV3-2	TRBJ2-1
ASSLGQALNQPQH	TRBV18	TRBJ1-5
ASSRPNTEAF	TRBV5-6	TRBJ1-1
ASSLSRGRDQPQH	TRBV6-5	TRBJ1-5
ASSHQSFNEKLF	TRBV3-1/TRBV3-2	TRBJ1-4
ASSLGKNTEAF	TRBV12-3/TRBV12-4	TRBJ1-1
ASSRQGHLLNTEAF	TRBV7-8	TRBJ1-1
ASSMDRGQSYEQY	TRBV2	TRBJ2-7
ASSPGTSHSGELF	TRBV10-3	TRBJ2-2
SVELGSSYNEQF	TRBV29-1	TRBJ2-1
ASSGGQDPNEQF	TRBV6-5	TRBJ2-1
ASSQSREDGGYT	TRBV3-1/TRBV3-2	TRBJ1-2
ATSRREGYYEQY	TRBV19	TRBJ2-7
ASSRAPDTQY	TRBV2	TRBJ2-3
ASSIGRGEETQY	TRBV19	TRBJ2-5
ASSLGPGGRTNYGYT	TRBV7-8	TRBJ1-2
ASSGTGDRYGYT	TRBV27	TRBJ1-2
ASSLRHPSFNEQF	TRBV27	TRBJ2-1
ATNRGTSGRRTYNEQF	TRBV24-1	TRBJ2-1
ASRTGVVNNEQF	TRBV5-1	TRBJ2-1
ASSLLALTGGSYNEQF	TRBV27	TRBJ2-1
ASSLGGGQGSSVVGYT	TRBV5-4	TRBJ1-2
ASRALAEGSYEQY	TRBV4-1	TRBJ2-7
ASSIDLLVRLAGVGNEQF	TRBV19	TRBJ2-1